This T cell receptor beta chain was identified during a study of T cell repertoires in ileal Crohn's disease (dated by TCRdb to about 2019). Background on the whole study: The median duration of disease was approximately eight years, and at the time of surgery roughly a third of patients were active smokers. Every patient underwent surgery because of a complication, which was stricturing disease in roughly 60% of cases and penetrating disease in roughly 39%. Roughly half of the patients were given postoperative therapy, with ten to twelve receiving thiopurines and 15 to 20 receiving anti-TNF agents. The TCR repertoire was analysed in over 50 patients with Crohn's disease drawn from a prospective multicentre cohort. The study was conducted in parallel with a multicentre cohort that was designed to identify predictors of early endoscopic recurrence following ileocolonic resection. Endoscopic postoperative recurrence was defined by a Rutgeerts score above i0. The study sequenced roughly 170 mucosal samples from around 52 patients, taken at several locations on the surgical specimen and at postoperative endoscopy. The full study reports these points: Compared with CD4 T cells, sorted CD8 T cells contained more high-frequency clones, which suggests that the mucosal expansions were mostly CD8. A significantly higher proportion of clonal expansions was observed in active smokers at surgery than in non-smokers (about 25% vs 20%, p=0.02). Only a subgroup of patients, of unstated size, had their mucosal CD4 and CD8 T cells sorted and sequenced. Higher percentages of high-frequency clones at the time of surgery were linked to endoscopic recurrence, and every patient with clonality above 26.8% (18/57) had recurrence.

About this clone: Its antigen specificity is not known. No much larger clone exists at a distance of one base, and base qualities are not known.

Adults with ileal or ileocolonic Crohn's disease for whom ileocolonic resection was indicated were considered eligible. Before DNA extraction, whole ileal mucosal biopsies were kept frozen at -80 degrees C. Genomic DNA was extracted from frozen whole biopsies with a TRizol-based method and quantified on a NanoDrop 2000 spectrophotometer. Looking up the germline V gene yields CDR1 SQVTM and CDR2 ANQGSEA. Trimming removed 6 bases from V and 5 bases from J; the gene matches leave 10 bases unexplained. Spanning cysteine to phenylalanine, the CDR3 consists of 15 amino acids. Only the CDR3 DNA is retained, 45 bases long and in frame from the first base. For commercial TCRB immunosequencing, approximately 460 nanograms of biopsy DNA were submitted for each sample. Adaptive Biotechnology amplified CDR3 regions from genomic DNA with a two-step multiplex PCR that controlled for amplification bias. The first PCR used primers for every V and J gene segment; the second PCR added barcodes and Illumina adapters. An Illumina instrument was used to sequence the CDR3 libraries. Processing in the source paper ran as follows. The analysis used both the pipelines supplied by the vendor and custom analysis of the raw data in R/Bioconductor with R version 3.3.0. Clonality, which ranges from 0 to 1, was calculated as the inverse of the normalised Shannon entropy across all productive clones. The repertoire share taken up by the top 100 clones defined high-frequency clones, and only clones that passed a 95% confidence test were kept. The Simpson index measured repertoire diversity, and the Morisita-Horn index measured overlap between samples. The source is immuneACCESS, and TCRdb retained only in-frame sequences with V and J called. Part of the clones is not carried over; for the studies checked, unresolved V genes explain less than half of this, and the remainder is unexplained. That table is the source of V, J and clone size, and D and trimming were worked out from the DNA. The sample records about 16,000 clones, around 88% of which are singletons. Of the sample, roughly 5.7% is held by the ten largest clones.

Sequences were obtained from ileal tissue. This TCR was recovered from an adult with Crohn's disease. Recombination connected TRBV29-1 to TRBJ1-2, with 12 junctional bases fitting TRBD1. The bases read TGCAGCGTCGAAAGGGGACAGGGGGCAAGATATGGCTACACCTTC. Its translation is CSVERGQGARYGYTF.